The rows below give T cell receptor beta chains drawn from one sample of a study of glioma-infiltrating T cells after dendritic cell vaccination. Here immunoSEQ multiplex PCR was the method, and the copy in TCRdb shows in-frame clones only, minus some. The data show about 21,000 clones, approximately 85% seen once. Source: blood, taken before dendritic cell vaccination. Receptor source: a human donor with glioblastoma. The CDR3 runs from the conserved cysteine through the conserved F or W. The order of the fields is J gene, D gene, clone size, V gene, CDR3 protein, CDR3 DNA. D genes are given only for firm matches. For some rows the clone size is stated as once, few or many, or as a class when expanded; others skip it.

j_call: TRBJ1-1; d_call: .; clone_size: once; v_call: TRBV7-2; cdr3_aa: CASSHMNTEAFF; cdr3_nt: TGTGCCAGCAGCCACATGAACACTGAAGCTTTCTTT
j_call: TRBJ2-7; d_call: TRBD1; clone_size: .; v_call: TRBV18; cdr3_aa: CASSGVSAGGIEQYF; cdr3_nt: TGTGCCAGCTCCGGGGTGTCGGCAGGGGGCATCGAGCAGTACTTC
j_call: TRBJ1-2; d_call: .; clone_size: .; v_call: TRBV18; cdr3_aa: CASLIEGNYGYTF; cdr3_nt: TGTGCCAGCTTGATCGAGGGTAACTATGGCTACACCTTC
j_call: TRBJ2-5; d_call: .; clone_size: .; v_call: TRBV7-7; cdr3_aa: CASSLEGSGETQYF; cdr3_nt: TGTGCTAGCAGCTTAGAGGGGTCAGGAGAGACCCAGTACTTC
j_call: TRBJ2-7; d_call: TRBD2; clone_size: .; v_call: TRBV5-4; cdr3_aa: CASSPGLAGLYEQYF; cdr3_nt: TGTGCCAGCAGTCCGGGACTAGCGGGTCTGTACGAGCAGTACTTC
j_call: TRBJ1-1; d_call: TRBD1; clone_size: few; v_call: TRBV5-6; cdr3_aa: CASSAGTGRSGNTEAFF; cdr3_nt: TGTGCCAGCAGCGCCGGGACAGGGAGGTCTGGGAACACTGAAGCTTTCTTT
j_call: TRBJ1-1; d_call: .; clone_size: .; v_call: TRBV27; cdr3_aa: CASSLFSGGRTEAFF; cdr3_nt: TGTGCCAGCAGTTTATTTAGCGGGGGCAGAACTGAAGCTTTCTTT
j_call: TRBJ2-7; d_call: TRBD2; clone_size: .; v_call: TRBV6-1; cdr3_aa: CASSLLAGDHEQYF; cdr3_nt: TGTGCCAGCAGTTTACTAGCGGGAGACCACGAGCAGTACTTC
j_call: TRBJ2-1; d_call: TRBD2; clone_size: once; v_call: TRBV19; cdr3_aa: CASTRRAGGYNEQFF; cdr3_nt: TGTGCCAGTACCCGCCGGGCGGGAGGGTACAATGAGCAGTTCTTC
j_call: TRBJ1-3; d_call: .; clone_size: .; v_call: TRBV6-5; cdr3_aa: CASRFLGGSGNTIYF; cdr3_nt: TGTGCCAGCAGATTCCTAGGGGGCTCTGGAAACACCATATATTTT
j_call: TRBJ1-1; d_call: .; clone_size: .; v_call: TRBV11-2; cdr3_aa: CASSLESRDTEAFF; cdr3_nt: TGTGCCAGCAGCTTAGAAAGCAGGGACACTGAAGCTTTCTTT
j_call: TRBJ1-5; d_call: .; clone_size: .; v_call: TRBV19; cdr3_aa: CATQEGGNQPQHF; cdr3_nt: TGTGCCACCCAAGAGGGTGGCAATCAGCCCCAGCATTTT
j_call: TRBJ2-5; d_call: .; clone_size: .; v_call: TRBV9; cdr3_aa: CASSVAPYGSVKTQYF; cdr3_nt: TGTGCCAGCAGCGTAGCCCCTTACGGGAGTGTAAAGACCCAGTACTTC
j_call: TRBJ2-3; d_call: .; clone_size: .; v_call: TRBV7-8; cdr3_aa: CASSLGGPDTQYF; cdr3_nt: TGTGCCAGCAGCTTAGGAGGCCCAGATACGCAGTATTTT
j_call: TRBJ2-7; d_call: TRBD2; clone_size: .; v_call: TRBV5-1; cdr3_aa: CASSFLAGSSYEQYF; cdr3_nt: TGCGCCAGCAGCTTCCTAGCGGGAAGCTCCTACGAGCAGTACTTC
j_call: TRBJ1-2; d_call: TRBD1; clone_size: .; v_call: TRBV18; cdr3_aa: CASSTRDRVSGYTF; cdr3_nt: TGTGCCAGCTCTACCCGGGACAGGGTCAGTGGCTACACCTTC
j_call: TRBJ1-1; d_call: .; clone_size: once; v_call: TRBV7-8; cdr3_aa: CASSLEGTGNTEAFF; cdr3_nt: TGTGCCAGCAGCTTAGAAGGTACAGGGAACACTGAAGCTTTCTTT
j_call: TRBJ2-7; d_call: .; clone_size: .; v_call: TRBV4-3; cdr3_aa: CASSQGLGGYEQYF; cdr3_nt: TGCGCCAGCAGCCAAGGATTGGGGGGATACGAGCAGTACTTC
j_call: TRBJ2-7; d_call: .; clone_size: .; v_call: TRBV2; cdr3_aa: CASGRPDTSYEQYF; cdr3_nt: TGTGCCAGCGGGCGGCCGGACACGAGCTACGAGCAGTACTTC
j_call: TRBJ2-7; d_call: .; clone_size: .; v_call: TRBV18; cdr3_aa: CASSPPLSTQSREQYF; cdr3_nt: TGTGCCAGCTCACCACCGTTATCCACCCAGTCCAGGGAGCAGTACTTC
j_call: TRBJ2-7; d_call: TRBD2; clone_size: .; v_call: TRBV29-1; cdr3_aa: CSVRPGGAYEQYF; cdr3_nt: TGCAGCGTGCGACCGGGAGGGGCCTACGAGCAGTACTTC
j_call: TRBJ1-2; d_call: .; clone_size: few; v_call: TRBV4-1; cdr3_aa: CASSQDPGGTSLRRDGYTF; cdr3_nt: TGCGCCAGCAGCCAAGACCCGGGGGGGACTTCTCTACGACGGGATGGCTACACCTTC
j_call: TRBJ1-1; d_call: .; clone_size: .; v_call: TRBV10-3; cdr3_aa: CAISWGVNTEAFF; cdr3_nt: TGTGCCATATCTTGGGGGGTGAACACTGAAGCTTTCTTT
j_call: TRBJ2-7; d_call: .; clone_size: .; v_call: TRBV6-1; cdr3_aa: CASSTYRDNSYEQYF; cdr3_nt: TGTGCCAGCAGCACCTACCGGGACAACTCCTACGAGCAGTACTTC
j_call: TRBJ2-7; d_call: .; clone_size: once; v_call: TRBV11-2; cdr3_aa: CASSLDPVITYEQYF; cdr3_nt: TGTGCCAGCAGCTTAGATCCAGTCATCACCTACGAGCAGTACTTC
j_call: TRBJ2-3; d_call: TRBD2; clone_size: .; v_call: TRBV19; cdr3_aa: CASAWTSGRAGDTQYF; cdr3_nt: TGTGCCAGTGCGTGGACTAGCGGGAGGGCAGGTGATACGCAGTATTTT
j_call: TRBJ2-5; d_call: TRBD1; clone_size: .; v_call: TRBV10-3; cdr3_aa: CAIRERDRGQETQYF; cdr3_nt: TGTGCCATCAGAGAGAGGGACAGGGGGCAGGAGACCCAGTACTTC
j_call: TRBJ2-7; d_call: TRBD2; clone_size: .; v_call: TRBV5-4; cdr3_aa: CASSFGTSGSEQYF; cdr3_nt: TGTGCCAGCAGCTTTGGGACTAGCGGGAGCGAGCAGTACTTC
j_call: TRBJ2-7; d_call: TRBD2; clone_size: .; v_call: TRBV2; cdr3_aa: CASWTRGSYEQYF; cdr3_nt: TGTGCCAGCTGGACTAGAGGGTCCTACGAGCAGTACTTC
j_call: TRBJ2-2; d_call: TRBD1; clone_size: .; v_call: TRBV7-3; cdr3_aa: CASSFPGTGYLSNTGELFF; cdr3_nt: TGTGCCAGCAGTTTTCCCGGGACAGGGTACCTCTCGAACACCGGGGAGCTGTTTTTT
j_call: TRBJ1-5; d_call: .; clone_size: .; v_call: TRBV6-5; cdr3_aa: CASSYPGQSYQPQHF; cdr3_nt: TGTGCCAGCAGTTACCCGGGACAAAGCTATCAGCCCCAGCATTTT
j_call: TRBJ1-2; d_call: .; clone_size: once; v_call: TRBV2; cdr3_aa: CASSVRAGGYTF; cdr3_nt: TGTGCCAGCAGTGTAAGGGCGGGCGGCTACACCTTC
j_call: TRBJ2-6; d_call: TRBD2; clone_size: .; v_call: TRBV7-2; cdr3_aa: CASSLSGTDSGANVLTF; cdr3_nt: TGTGCCAGCAGCTTAAGCGGGACTGACTCTGGGGCCAACGTCCTGACTTTC
j_call: TRBJ2-7; d_call: TRBD1; clone_size: .; v_call: TRBV29-1; cdr3_aa: CSVAPGQGADEQYF; cdr3_nt: TGCAGCGTTGCGCCGGGACAGGGGGCGGACGAGCAGTACTTC
j_call: TRBJ1-2; d_call: .; clone_size: .; v_call: TRBV4-3; cdr3_aa: CASSQVRSTTNGYTF; cdr3_nt: TGCGCCAGCAGCCAAGTTAGATCCACTACGAATGGCTACACCTTC
j_call: TRBJ2-7; d_call: .; clone_size: .; v_call: TRBV7-9; cdr3_aa: CASSHTRDIIYEQYF; cdr3_nt: TGTGCCAGCAGCCATACCCGGGACATCATCTACGAGCAGTACTTC
j_call: TRBJ2-1; d_call: TRBD2; clone_size: .; v_call: TRBV11-1; cdr3_aa: CASSLDLLAGGRGEQFF; cdr3_nt: TGTGCCAGCAGCTTAGATTTACTAGCGGGAGGGAGGGGTGAGCAGTTCTTC
j_call: TRBJ1-2; d_call: .; clone_size: once; v_call: TRBV7-8; cdr3_aa: CASSLPDRFNYGYTF; cdr3_nt: TGTGCCAGCAGCTTACCGGACAGATTCAACTATGGCTACACCTTC
j_call: TRBJ2-5; d_call: TRBD1; clone_size: .; v_call: TRBV28; cdr3_aa: CASHRQGQETQYF; cdr3_nt: TGTGCCAGCCATAGACAGGGCCAAGAGACCCAGTACTTC
j_call: TRBJ1-1; d_call: TRBD1; clone_size: .; v_call: TRBV18; cdr3_aa: CASSPDRDTEAFF; cdr3_nt: TGTGCCAGCTCACCAGACAGGGACACTGAAGCTTTCTTT
j_call: TRBJ2-7; d_call: TRBD2; clone_size: .; v_call: TRBV4-1; cdr3_aa: CASSQASGLIYEQYF; cdr3_nt: TGCGCCAGCAGCCAAGCTAGCGGGTTGATCTACGAGCAGTACTTC
j_call: TRBJ2-7; d_call: .; clone_size: .; v_call: TRBV11-2; cdr3_aa: CASSPGGDRGGGSYEQYF; cdr3_nt: TGTGCCAGCAGCCCGGGCGGGGATCGGGGAGGGGGTTCCTACGAGCAGTACTTC
j_call: TRBJ1-2; d_call: TRBD1; clone_size: once; v_call: TRBV5-4; cdr3_aa: CASSPGQDYGYTF; cdr3_nt: TGTGCCAGCAGCCCGGGACAGGACTATGGCTACACCTTC
j_call: TRBJ2-5; d_call: .; clone_size: once; v_call: TRBV15; cdr3_aa: CATSRVRTGAATQYF; cdr3_nt: TGTGCCACCAGCAGAGTAAGGACGGGAGCTGCGACCCAGTACTTC
j_call: TRBJ1-3; d_call: .; clone_size: .; v_call: TRBV19; cdr3_aa: CASSRGGPGNTIYF; cdr3_nt: TGTGCCAGTAGCAGAGGGGGTCCTGGAAACACCATATATTTT
j_call: TRBJ2-7; d_call: TRBD1; clone_size: few; v_call: TRBV4-1; cdr3_aa: CASSQQQGSSYEQYF; cdr3_nt: TGCGCCAGCAGCCAACAACAGGGGAGCTCCTACGAGCAGTACTTC
j_call: TRBJ1-1; d_call: .; clone_size: .; v_call: TRBV7-3; cdr3_aa: CASSLWGGVNTEAFF; cdr3_nt: TGTGCCAGCAGCTTATGGGGAGGGGTGAACACTGAAGCTTTCTTT
j_call: TRBJ2-1; d_call: TRBD2; clone_size: .; v_call: TRBV7-6; cdr3_aa: CASSPGLAGDEQFF; cdr3_nt: TGTGCCAGCAGCCCCGGACTAGCGGGAGATGAGCAGTTCTTC
j_call: TRBJ2-7; d_call: TRBD1; clone_size: .; v_call: TRBV29-1; cdr3_aa: CSVGQGNWYEQYF; cdr3_nt: TGCAGCGTTGGACAGGGGAATTGGTACGAGCAGTACTTC
j_call: TRBJ2-2; d_call: .; clone_size: .; v_call: TRBV5-4; cdr3_aa: CASSLDPHGTGELFF; cdr3_nt: TGTGCCAGCAGCCTGGACCCACACGGGACCGGGGAGCTGTTTTTT
j_call: TRBJ1-1; d_call: .; clone_size: .; v_call: TRBV5-1; cdr3_aa: CASSLAFLGAGAFF; cdr3_nt: TGCGCCAGCAGCTTGGCCTTTCTGGGGGCAGGAGCTTTCTTT
j_call: TRBJ2-5; d_call: .; clone_size: .; v_call: TRBV6-1; cdr3_aa: CASGGIQETQYF; cdr3_nt: TGTGCCAGCGGGGGGATACAAGAGACCCAGTACTTC